A selection of T cell receptor beta chains follows, all from one sample in a study of tumor and adjacent non-tumor tissue in lung cancer. TCRdb recomputed calls from the multiplex PCR reads with MiXCR, one row per CDR3 protein. This table holds some 97,000 distinct CDR3 sequences, 65% found once. Sequenced sample: distant non-tumor lung tissue. The receptors shown here come from a man aged 25-45 years with non-small cell lung cancer. Both conserved end residues are part of each CDR3. Some rows have no size entry. The others give once, few or many, or a class for an expanded clone.

V | size | CDR3
TRBV29-1 | NA | CSVVWPAGSQYNEQFF
TRBV11-3 | NA | CASSLRLAGEGETQYF
TRBV20-1 | NA | CNTREALSGANVLTF
TRBV5-4 | NA | CTSSLVGQNTVAFF
TRBV6-6 | NA | CTSSQLPSYEQYF
TRBV29-1 | NA | CSVDAGAGGRETQYF
TRBV10-3 | NA | CVISESQGVSEAFF
TRBV25-1 | few | CASSRGFEQYF
TRBV20-1 | NA | CIAKQQSEDTIYF
TRBV29-1 | once | CSVEPLRGSGTWELFF
TRBV29-1 | NA | CNLSSGGLETQYF
TRBV20-1 | NA | CTARDSKQGNYGYTF
TRBV7-9 | NA | CANSLALRGKGQADNEQSF
TRBV11-1 | NA | CASSRTAMNTEAFF
TRBV20-1 | NA | CSAHGFRTGEALF
TRBV20-1 | NA | CSATPGPEAFF
TRBV20-1 | once | CSAPIGRLLNTQHF
TRBV20-1 | NA | CSARVRGYYEQYF
TRBV11-1 | NA | CASSLASDNEQIF
TRBV7-8 | NA | CPSSPGGDNYGYTF
TRBV20-1 | NA | CSARDYSIYNEQFF
TRBV5-4 | NA | CAGSPTGVTEAFF
TRBV4-1 | NA | CARSHVSGPFNEQFF
TRBV20-1 | NA | CNARDGVAGTQETQYF
TRBV4-3 | NA | CASSQGQEGAYEQYF
TRBV12-3/TRBV12-4 | NA | CVSNGRAFDIEQFF
TRBV5-4 | NA | CASSLALSIKEQFF
TRBV4-3 | NA | CASTPTPAGDNVLTF
TRBV11-2 | medium-sized | CASGRILAGSGELFF
TRBV6-5 | many | CASSYSLLATDTQYF
TRBV19 | NA | CASSIVLANSYEQYF
TRBV30 | NA | CARWDILGGELFF
TRBV11-1 | NA | CASSLPGQGTNEQFF
TRBV7-9 | many | CASTRDYPTDTQYF
TRBV11-2 | NA | CASSWAHRGNYGYTF
TRBV7-2 | NA | CASSLGGNNYGYTF
TRBV20-1 | many | CSARGGHTQYF
TRBV20-1 | NA | CSASGVGWDLLYNQQFF
TRBV6-6 | many | CASSRTSGGQETQYF
TRBV20-1 | NA | CSAKSGPGEAQYF
TRBV13 | once | CTSSSTRTSGRTHQERETQYF
TRBV6-2/TRBV6-3 | NA | CACSYAGGDAFF
TRBV6-5 | NA | CVTQGVTNEKLFF
TRBV20-1 | NA | CSARDRANQPQQF
TRBV10-2 | NA | CAISEQGNSPLHF
TRBV4-1 | NA | CASGQLLWTSGRAHEQFF
TRBV6-1 | many | CASSALGVETQYF
TRBV29-1 | NA | CSVVFGLGGLDEAIF
TRBV29-1 | many | CSVEGTTANEQFF
TRBV11-2 | few | CASSARLAGGVYEQYF
TRBV20-1 | NA | CSARGQGGLIDAQYF
TRBV29-1 | few | CSVDAVGAILGGCTF
TRBV10-3 | NA | CAISESRSGEETQYF
TRBV12-5 | many | CASARGVHSGANVLTF
TRBV20-1 | NA | CSANGLAGDTTRQETQCF
TRBV5-5 | NA | CASSYSRTDGYSF
TRBV6-5 | NA | CASTYSDGNNSPLHF
TRBV12-3/TRBV12-4 | NA | CASSPGLAGDNSYKQYF
TRBV10-3 | NA | CAISGGGTGGLFGEAFF